This T cell receptor beta chain came from a study of blood T cell repertoires in COVID-19. Study background: PBMCs, B-cell-depleted T cells, or T cells provided the cDNA or gDNA that made up the material.

Profiled with immunoSEQ multiplex PCR; TCRdb holds only in-frame clones, not every one. The sample consists of approximately 200,000 clones, 75% to 90% of them appearing once. CDR3 length: 15 amino acids. Trimming stripped 3 bases from V and 8 bases from J, with 18 bases between. Germline V CDR1 and CDR2: SGHRS, YFSETQ. The V gene is TRBV5-1, the J gene TRBJ2-1; D possibly corresponds to TRBD1 (7 bases). This clonotype originated in a young woman in a cohort exposed to, infected with or recovered from COVID-19 (not recorded which). The sample consisted of PBMCs or T cells enriched from blood (not recorded which). The CDR3 DNA sequence: TGCGCCAGCAGCTCCCAGGGGGGAGAGGGCTATGAGCAGTTCTTC. It specifies CASSSQGGEGYEQFF.